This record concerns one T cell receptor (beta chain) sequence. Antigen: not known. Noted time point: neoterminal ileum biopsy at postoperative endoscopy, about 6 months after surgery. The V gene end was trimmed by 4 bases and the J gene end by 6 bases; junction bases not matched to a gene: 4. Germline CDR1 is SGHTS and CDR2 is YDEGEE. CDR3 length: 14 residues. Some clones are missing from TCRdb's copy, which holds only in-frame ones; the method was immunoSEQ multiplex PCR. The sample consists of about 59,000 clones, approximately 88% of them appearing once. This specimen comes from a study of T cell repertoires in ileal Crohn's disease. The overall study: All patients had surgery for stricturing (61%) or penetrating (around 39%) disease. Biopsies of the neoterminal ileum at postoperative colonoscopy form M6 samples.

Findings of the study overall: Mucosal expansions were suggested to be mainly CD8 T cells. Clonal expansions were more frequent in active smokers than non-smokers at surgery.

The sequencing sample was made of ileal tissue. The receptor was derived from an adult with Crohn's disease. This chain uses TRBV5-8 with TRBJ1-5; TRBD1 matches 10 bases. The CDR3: CASSGGDRGQPQHF. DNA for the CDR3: TGTGCCAGCAGCGGGGGGGACAGGGGTCAGCCCCAGCATTTT. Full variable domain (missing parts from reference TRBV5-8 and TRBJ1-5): EAGVTQSPTHLIKTRGQQATLRCSPISGHTSVYWYQQALGLGLQFLLWYDEGEERNRGNFPPRFSGRQFPNYSSELNVNALELEDSALYLCASSGGDRGQPQHFGDGTRLSIL.